Following are 12 T cell receptor beta chains from one sample sequenced in a study of CD8+CD57+ T cells in acquired aplastic anemia. TCR beta VDJ and CDR3 were profiled, and genomic DNA was the template. TCRdb analysed the reads with MiXCR anew, one entry per CDR3 protein. Among tens of thousands of distinct CDR3 sequences listed, roughly 63% were seen once. Patients who underwent sequencing had shown CD8+CD57+ cell expansion by flow cytometry. The sample comprised sorted CD4+, CD8+, or CD8+CD57+ T cells (not recorded which) from PBMCs. Source of these receptors: a human donor with aplastic anemia.

CDR3 protein: CASSQAGNQETQYF. CDR3 in DNA: TGTGCCAGCAGCCAAGCGGGCAACCAAGAGACCCAGTACTTC. The gene calls are TRBV3-1 and TRBJ2-5; no clear D. Trimming cost V 1 base and J 0 bases, with 6 bases left between them. Germline V gene lookup returns CDR1 LGHDT and CDR2 YNNKEL (reference sequence). The CDR3 is 14 amino acids.

This rearrangement joins TRBV29-1 to TRBJ2-2; weak D call: TRBD2 (5 bases). Germline V lookup: CDR1 SQVTM, CDR2 ANQGSEA. The CDR3 loop spans 12 amino acids. V shed 1 base and J shed 5 bases, with 5 bases lying between them. The CDR3 region is CSVEGRTGELFF. CDR3 coding DNA: TGCAGCGTTGAAGGGAGGACCGGGGAGCTGTTTTTT.

The chain uses TRBV7-2 and TRBJ2-7, with a weak D call TRBD1 (6 bases). The germline CDR1 and CDR2 sequences are SGHTA and FQGNSA. This CDR3 has 15 amino acids. Trimming left V 4 bases short and J 2 bases short, with 15 bases between. The CDR3 nucleotides are TGTGCCAGCAGCTCAGTGATGACAGGCCCCTACGAGCAGTACTTC. Residues: CASSSVMTGPYEQYF.

This rearrangement joins TRBV15 to TRBJ2-5; D might be TRBD1 (6 bases). V lost 2 bases to trimming and J lost 2 bases, with 15 bases between them. The CDR3 extends over 16 amino acids. Germline lookup yields CDR1 LNHNV and CDR2 YYDKDF (reference sequence). The CDR3 loop is CATSRIARTEQETQYF. The CDR3 DNA sequence: TGTGCCACCAGCAGAATAGCGCGGACAGAGCAAGAGACCCAGTACTTC.

V gene TRBV5-5 combines with J gene TRBJ2-5, with 11 positions matching TRBD1. CDR1 and CDR2 from the germline V gene are SGHKS and YYEKEE (reference sequence). V gave up 0 bases and J gave up 5 bases; unmatched junction bases: 6. This CDR3 comprises 16 residues. The CDR3 region is CASSLEGTGGRETQYF. For the CDR3, the DNA is TGTGCCAGCAGCTTGGAGGGGACAGGGGGGAGGGAGACCCAGTACTTC.

V gene TRBV20-1 combines with J gene TRBJ1-2, with D possibly matching TRBD1 (5 bases). The germline gives CDR1 DFQATT, CDR2 SNEGSKA (reference sequence). The CDR3 is made up of 15 amino acids. Trimming pared 3 bases from V and 7 bases from J, leaving 21 bases between. CDR3 sequence (DNA): TGCAGTGCTAGCCGGGGCGGATCCATGAAGGGTGGCTACACCTTC. Translating gives CSASRGGSMKGGYTF.

This chain uses TRBV19 with TRBJ1-2, with 7 nucleotides matching TRBD1. The V gene end was trimmed by 3 bases and the J gene end by 0 bases; junction bases not matched to a gene: 1. This CDR3 has 14 amino acids. Looked up from germline, CDR1 is LNHDA and CDR2 is SQIVND (reference sequence). CDR3 amino acids: CASSIGTANYGYTF. The CDR3 coding sequence is TGTGCCAGTAGTATCGGGACAGCTAACTATGGCTACACCTTC.

Many counts were recorded for this clonotype. The chain recombines TRBV5-6 with TRBJ1-2; 11 bases fit TRBD1. Per the germline V gene, CDR1 is SGHDT and CDR2 is YYEEEE. V lost 5 bases and J lost 0; bases outside the gene matches: 3. The CDR3 has 15 residues. CDR3 in amino acids: CASSGTGGPNYGYTF. As DNA, the CDR3 is TGTGCCAGCAGTGGGACAGGGGGACCTAACTATGGCTACACCTTC.

The chain has TRBV11-2 and TRBJ1-1, with D perhaps matching TRBD1 (6 bases). The CDR3 is made up of 17 amino acids. The germline V gene encodes CDR1 SGHAT and CDR2 FQNNGV. Trimming left V 4 bases short and J 0 bases short, with 18 bases between. In DNA form, the CDR3 reads TGTGCCAGCAGCTCCAAAAGGATGGACAGATTGAACACTGAAGCTTTCTTT. Its translation is CASSSKRMDRLNTEAFF.

Regarding this clonotype: Relative to the germline gene, one junction end is altered; a read error may explain this. The chain joins TRBV11-1 to TRBJ1-1; TRBD1 matches 7 bases. The CDR3 has 12 amino acids. Looked up from germline, CDR1 is SGHAT and CDR2 is FQDESV (reference sequence). CDR3 loop: CAGSLQGKGAFF. Here the CDR3 DNA reads TGTGCCGGCAGCTTACAGGGGAAGGGGGCTTTCTTT.

The chain carries TRBV29-1 and TRBJ2-5, with a weak D call TRBD2 (6 bases). Trimming stripped 5 bases from V and 5 bases from J, with 15 bases between. The germline V gene encodes CDR1 SQVTM and CDR2 ANQGSEA. CDR3 length equals 13 residues. CDR3 nucleotides: TGCAGCGTTAAGGTTAGCGCGGGGGAGACCCAGTACTTC. This sequence encodes CSVKVSAGETQYF.

This clonotype appeared a few times. The rearrangement uses TRBV6-5 and TRBJ2-1; D is unresolved. The CDR3 has 12 residues. Germline V gene sequence: CDR1 MNHEY, CDR2 SVGAGI. The V end lost 2 bases, the J end lost 7 bases, and 6 bases lay between the germline ends. The CDR3 region is CASSYLGNEQFF. The CDR3 DNA sequence: TGTGCCAGCAGTTACCTGGGGAATGAGCAGTTCTTC.